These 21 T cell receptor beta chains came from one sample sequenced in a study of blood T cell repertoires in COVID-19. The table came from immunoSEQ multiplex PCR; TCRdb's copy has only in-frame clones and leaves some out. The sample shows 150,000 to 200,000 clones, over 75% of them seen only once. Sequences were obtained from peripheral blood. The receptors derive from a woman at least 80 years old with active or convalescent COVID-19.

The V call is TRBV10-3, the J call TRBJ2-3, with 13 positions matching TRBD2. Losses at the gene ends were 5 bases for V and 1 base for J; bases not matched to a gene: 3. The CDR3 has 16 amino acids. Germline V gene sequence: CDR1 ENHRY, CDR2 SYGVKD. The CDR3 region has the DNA TGTGCCATCAGTCCCGGACTAGCGGGGGGCACAGATACGCAGTATTTT. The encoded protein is CAISPGLAGGTDTQYF.

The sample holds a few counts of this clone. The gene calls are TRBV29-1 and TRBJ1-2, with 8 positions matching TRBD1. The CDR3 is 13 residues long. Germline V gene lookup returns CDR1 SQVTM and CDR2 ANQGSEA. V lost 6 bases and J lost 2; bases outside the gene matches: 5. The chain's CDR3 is CSVAGGGNYGYTF. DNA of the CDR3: TGCAGCGTGGCAGGGGGCGGAAACTATGGCTACACCTTC.

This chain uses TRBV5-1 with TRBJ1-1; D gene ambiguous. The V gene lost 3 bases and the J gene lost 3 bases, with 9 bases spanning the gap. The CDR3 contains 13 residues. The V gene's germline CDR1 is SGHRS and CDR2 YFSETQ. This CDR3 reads CASSSLRYTEAFF. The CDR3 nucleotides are TGCGCCAGCAGCTCGCTCAGGTACACTGAAGCTTTCTTT.

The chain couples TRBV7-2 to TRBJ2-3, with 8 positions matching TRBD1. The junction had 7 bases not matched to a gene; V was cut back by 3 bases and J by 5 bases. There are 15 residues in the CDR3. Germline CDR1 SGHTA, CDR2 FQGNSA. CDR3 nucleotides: TGTGCCAGCAGCTTGAGTAGGACAGGGCGAGATACGCAGTATTTT. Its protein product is CASSLSRTGRDTQYF.

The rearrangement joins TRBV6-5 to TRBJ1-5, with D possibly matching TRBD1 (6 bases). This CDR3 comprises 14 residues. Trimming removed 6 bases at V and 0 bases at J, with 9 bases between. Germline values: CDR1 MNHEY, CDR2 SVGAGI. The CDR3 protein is CASRTGNSNQPQHF. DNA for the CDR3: TGTGCCAGCAGAACAGGGAATAGCAATCAGCCCCAGCATTTT.

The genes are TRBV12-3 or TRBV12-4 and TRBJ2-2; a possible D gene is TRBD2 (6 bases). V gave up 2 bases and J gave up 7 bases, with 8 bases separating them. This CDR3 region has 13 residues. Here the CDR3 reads CASSLWRDGELFF. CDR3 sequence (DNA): TGTGCCAGCAGTTTATGGCGGGACGGGGAGCTGTTTTTT.

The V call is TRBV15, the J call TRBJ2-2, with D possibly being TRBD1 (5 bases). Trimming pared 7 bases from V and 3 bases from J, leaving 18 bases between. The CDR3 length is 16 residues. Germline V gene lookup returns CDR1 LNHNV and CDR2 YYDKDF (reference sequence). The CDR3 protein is CATTLLGGADTGELFF. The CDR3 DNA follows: TGTGCCACCACCCTACTTGGTGGGGCGGACACCGGGGAGCTGTTTTTT. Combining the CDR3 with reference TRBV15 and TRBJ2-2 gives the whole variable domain DAMVIQNPRYQVTQFGKPVTLSCSQTLNHNVMYWYQQKSSQAPKLLFHYYDKDFNNEADTPDNFQSRRPNTSFCFLDIRSPGLGDTAMYLCATTLLGGADTGELFFGEGSRLTVL.

The CDR3 here is CASSISPWELFF. CDR3 nucleotides: TGTGCCAGTAGTATTTCCCCGTGGGAGCTGTTTTTT. This chain joins TRBV19 and TRBJ2-2; D is unclear. Germline V gives CDR1 LNHDA, CDR2 SQIVND (reference sequence). There are 12 residues in the CDR3. Trimming shortened V by 3 bases and J by 9 bases, and 8 bases separated the two germline ends.

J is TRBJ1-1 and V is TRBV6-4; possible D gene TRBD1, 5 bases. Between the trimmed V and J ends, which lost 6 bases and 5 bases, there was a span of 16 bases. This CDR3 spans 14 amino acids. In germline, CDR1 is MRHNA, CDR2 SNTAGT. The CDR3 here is CASRTRELVTEAFF. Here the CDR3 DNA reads TGTGCCAGCAGGACCAGGGAATTAGTTACTGAAGCTTTCTTT.

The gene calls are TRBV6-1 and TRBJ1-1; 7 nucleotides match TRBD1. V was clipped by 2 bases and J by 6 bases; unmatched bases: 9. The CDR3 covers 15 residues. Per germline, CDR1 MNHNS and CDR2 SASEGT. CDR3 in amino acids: CASSELHRGLSEAFF. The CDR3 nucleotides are TGTGCCAGCAGTGAACTCCACAGGGGATTGTCTGAAGCTTTCTTT.

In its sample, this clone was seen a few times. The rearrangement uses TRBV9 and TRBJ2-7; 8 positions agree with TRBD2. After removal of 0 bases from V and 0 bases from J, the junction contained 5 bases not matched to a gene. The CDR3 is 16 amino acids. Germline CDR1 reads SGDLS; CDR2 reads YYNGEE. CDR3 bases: TGTGCCAGCAGCGTAGGGCTAGCGGGCCTCTCCTACGAGCAGTACTTC. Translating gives CASSVGLAGLSYEQYF.

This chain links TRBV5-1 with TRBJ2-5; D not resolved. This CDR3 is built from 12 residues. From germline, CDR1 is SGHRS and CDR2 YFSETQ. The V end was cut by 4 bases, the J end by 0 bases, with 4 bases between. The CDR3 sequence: CASSQDQETQYF. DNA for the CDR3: TGCGCCAGCAGCCAGGACCAAGAGACCCAGTACTTC. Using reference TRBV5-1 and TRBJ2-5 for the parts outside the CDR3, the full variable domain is KAGVTQTPRYLIKTRGQQVTLSCSPISGHRSVSWYQQTPGQGLQFLFEYFSETQRNKGNFPGRFSGRQFSNSRSEMNVSTLELGDSALYLCASSQDQETQYFGPGTRLLVL.

CDR3 loop: CASSPGLAGPKYNEQFF. In nucleotides, the CDR3 is TGTGCCAGCAGCCCGGGACTAGCGGGGCCAAAATACAATGAGCAGTTCTTC. The V call is TRBV4-2, the J call TRBJ2-1, with TRBD2 matching over 13 bases. After removal of 4 bases from V and 4 bases from J, the junction contained 7 bases not matched to a gene. CDR3 size: 17 residues. CDR1 and CDR2 from the germline V gene are LGHNA and YNFKEQ.

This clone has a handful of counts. CDR3 sequence reads: CATGQNYEQYF. As DNA, the CDR3 is TGTGCCACCGGGCAGAACTACGAGCAGTACTTC. This chain connects TRBV24-1 to TRBJ2-7; D ambiguous. Germline V lookup: CDR1 KGHDR, CDR2 SFDVKD. This CDR3 region has 11 residues. V lost 9 bases to trimming and J lost 3 bases, with 8 bases between them.

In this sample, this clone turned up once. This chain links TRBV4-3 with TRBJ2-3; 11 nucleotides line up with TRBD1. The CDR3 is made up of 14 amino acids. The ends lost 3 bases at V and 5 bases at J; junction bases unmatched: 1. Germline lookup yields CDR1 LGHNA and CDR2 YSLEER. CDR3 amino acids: CASSQGQGGDTQYF. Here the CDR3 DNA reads TGCGCCAGCAGCCAGGGACAGGGGGGAGATACGCAGTATTTT.

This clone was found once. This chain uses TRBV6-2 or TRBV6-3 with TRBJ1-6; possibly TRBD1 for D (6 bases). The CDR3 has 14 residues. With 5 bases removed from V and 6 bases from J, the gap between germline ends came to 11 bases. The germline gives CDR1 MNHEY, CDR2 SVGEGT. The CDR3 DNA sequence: TGTGCCAGCAGTACAGGGTATAGTAATTCACCCCTCCACTTT. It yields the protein CASSTGYSNSPLHF.

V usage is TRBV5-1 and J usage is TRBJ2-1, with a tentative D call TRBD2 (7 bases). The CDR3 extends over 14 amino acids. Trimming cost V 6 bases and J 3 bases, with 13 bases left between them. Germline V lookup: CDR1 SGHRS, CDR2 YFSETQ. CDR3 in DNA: TGCGCCAGCAACAGGGAGGGGGTCTACAATGAGCAGTTCTTC. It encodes CASNREGVYNEQFF.

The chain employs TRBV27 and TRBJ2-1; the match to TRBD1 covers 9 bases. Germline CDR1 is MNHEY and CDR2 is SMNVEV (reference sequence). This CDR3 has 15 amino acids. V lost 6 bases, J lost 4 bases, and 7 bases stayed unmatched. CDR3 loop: CASSLTGGSYNEQFF. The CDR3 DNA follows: TGTGCCAGCAGCCTAACAGGGGGCTCGTACAATGAGCAGTTCTTC.

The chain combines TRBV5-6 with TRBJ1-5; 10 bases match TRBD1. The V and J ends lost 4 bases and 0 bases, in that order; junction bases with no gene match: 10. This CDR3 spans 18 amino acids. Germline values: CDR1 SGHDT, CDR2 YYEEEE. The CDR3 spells CASSDSRDRGSSNQPQHF. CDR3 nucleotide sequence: TGTGCCAGCAGCGACAGCCGGGACAGGGGTTCTAGCAATCAGCCCCAGCATTTT.

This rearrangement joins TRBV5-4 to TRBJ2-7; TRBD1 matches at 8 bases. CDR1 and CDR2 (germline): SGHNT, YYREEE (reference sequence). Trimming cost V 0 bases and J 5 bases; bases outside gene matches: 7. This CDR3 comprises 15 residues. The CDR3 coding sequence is TGTGCCAGCAGCTTGGGTGGGACAGGAAGAAACGAGCAGTACTTC. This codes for CASSLGGTGRNEQYF.

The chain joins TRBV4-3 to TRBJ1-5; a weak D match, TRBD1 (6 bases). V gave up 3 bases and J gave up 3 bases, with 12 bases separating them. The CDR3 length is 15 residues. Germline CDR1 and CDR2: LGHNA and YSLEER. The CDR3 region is CASSQIQGYNQPQHF. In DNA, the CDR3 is TGCGCCAGCAGCCAGATACAGGGCTACAATCAGCCCCAGCATTTT.